Each of the 20 T cell receptor beta chains below was sequenced from the same sample in a study of blood T cell repertoires in COVID-19. Assay: immunoSEQ multiplex PCR; the TCRdb copy retains only in-frame clones and omits some. Counted here are 60,000 to 80,000 clones, 88% occurring once; the ten biggest clones make up about 6%. Sequencing input: peripheral blood. The receptors were sampled from a woman between 65 and 79 years old with acute or convalescent COVID-19.

The chain is built from TRBV7-2 and TRBJ1-5; D ambiguous. The CDR3 spans 13 residues. Germline values: CDR1 SGHTA, CDR2 FQGNSA. V lost 0 bases and J lost 7, with 7 bases in between. The CDR3 DNA sequence: TGTGCCAGCAGCTTAGCATTCGGGCAGCCCCAGCATTTT. It codes for CASSLAFGQPQHF.

The chain combines TRBV11-2 with TRBJ2-4, with 8 nucleotides matching TRBD2. Losses at the gene ends were 5 bases for V and 6 bases for J; bases not matched to a gene: 6. CDR1 is SGHAT and CDR2 is FQNNGV in the germline V gene. The CDR3 runs 14 residues. The CDR3 reads CASSPRGEGNIQYF. In DNA form, the CDR3 reads TGTGCCAGCAGCCCGCGGGGGGAGGGAAACATTCAGTACTTC.

V is TRBV5-1 and J is TRBJ1-1, with 7 bases aligning to TRBD1. The J segment lost 5 bases and the V segment lost 3 bases, leaving 10 bases of the junction unmatched. The germline CDR1 and CDR2 sequences are SGHRS and YFSETQ. This CDR3 region has 15 residues. CDR3 in DNA: TGCGCCAGCAGCTACAGGGGACAGCTGGGGACTGAAGCTTTCTTT. This gives the protein CASSYRGQLGTEAFF.

The chain combines TRBV4-2 with TRBJ1-5, with 7 positions matching TRBD1. The germline V gene has CDR1 LGHNA and CDR2 YNFKEQ. Trimming removed 5 bases from V and 4 bases from J; junction bases left unmatched: 5. The CDR3 covers 14 residues. Here the CDR3 DNA reads TGTGCCAGCAGCAACCGGGACAGTAATCAGCCCCAGCATTTT. Amino acids: CASSNRDSNQPQHF.

This sequence joins TRBV6-6 and TRBJ1-3; 7 bases match TRBD1. The CDR3 extends over 16 amino acids. Germline CDR1 and CDR2: MNHNY and SVGAGI (reference sequence). V dropped 6 bases and J dropped 1; count of bases not matched to a gene: 9. The CDR3 DNA is TGTGCCAGCAGCCCCCCGACAGGGATGTCTGGAAACACCATATATTTT. Translated: CASSPPTGMSGNTIYF.

Concerning this clone itself: Its ends do not fully match the called genes, so a read error is possible. The genes are TRBV15 and TRBJ2-1; tentative D call: TRBD2 (5 bases). Looked up from germline, CDR1 is LNHNV and CDR2 is YYDKDF (reference sequence). This CDR3 region has 16 residues. CDR3 protein: CATSRARRIAYSEQFF. Written as DNA, the CDR3 is TGTGCCACCAGCAGAGCTCGGAGGATAGCATACAGTGAGCAGTTCTTC.

This clone was observed a single time. V and J are TRBV5-8 and TRBJ1-2, with 8 bases aligning to TRBD1. The CDR3 extends over 13 amino acids. Germline assignment: CDR1 SGHTS and CDR2 YDEGEE. V dropped 5 bases and J dropped 7; count of bases not matched to a gene: 7. The CDR3 loop is CASSRDRTSGYTF. The CDR3 DNA is TGTGCCAGCAGTAGGGACAGGACGAGTGGCTACACCTTC.

V and J are TRBV28 and TRBJ2-7; D is unresolved. This CDR3 comprises 14 residues. Germline lookup yields CDR1 MDHEN and CDR2 SYDVKM. The V end was cut by 3 bases, the J end by 0 bases, with 9 bases between. CDR3 sequence (DNA): TGTGCCAGCAGTTTGAGGTCGAGCTCCTACGAGCAGTACTTC. Translating it yields CASSLRSSSYEQYF.

This clone has a single count. V is TRBV4-3 and J is TRBJ2-1, with TRBD2 matching over 9 bases. Germline CDR1 and CDR2: LGHNA and YSLEER. This CDR3 has 18 amino acids. The junction had 15 bases not matched to a gene; V was cut back by 0 bases and J by 9 bases. CDR3 DNA: TGCGCCAGCAGCCAAGAGTATGGGGGAGCGGGAGGCGGGGTTGAGCAGTTCTTC. This encodes CASSQEYGGAGGGVEQFF.

V and J are TRBV5-1 and TRBJ2-6; possible D gene TRBD1, 6 bases. CDR3 length: 17 residues. The V end lost 2 bases, the J end lost 0 bases, and 12 bases lay between the germline ends. Germline assignment: CDR1 SGHRS and CDR2 YFSETQ. The CDR3 protein is CASSFGDRLSGANVLTF. DNA for the CDR3: TGCGCCAGCAGCTTCGGAGACAGGCTCTCTGGGGCCAACGTCCTGACTTTC. Full variable domain (remainder filled in from reference TRBV5-1 and TRBJ2-6): KAGVTQTPRYLIKTRGQQVTLSCSPISGHRSVSWYQQTPGQGLQFLFEYFSETQRNKGNFPGRFSGRQFSNSRSEMNVSTLELGDSALYLCASSFGDRLSGANVLTFGAGSRLTVL.

V and J are TRBV5-1 and TRBJ2-2; 8 bases match TRBD1. Germline trimming cut 4 bases from V and 7 bases from J; bases unmatched to any gene: 6. This CDR3 comprises 14 residues. Germline assignment: CDR1 SGHRS and CDR2 YFSETQ. CDR3 region: CASSTGQGIGELFF. The CDR3 DNA sequence: TGCGCCAGCAGCACCGGACAGGGAATCGGGGAGCTGTTTTTT.

This chain links TRBV28 with TRBJ2-7, with 9 bases identical to TRBD1. The V gene end was trimmed by 4 bases and the J gene end by 9 bases; junction bases not matched to a gene: 10. There are 14 residues in the CDR3. Germline-derived CDR1 and CDR2 are MDHEN and SYDVKM. This CDR3 is CASSSDRGGLSQYF. The CDR3 bases are TGTGCCAGCAGTTCGGACAGGGGCGGCCTGTCGCAGTACTTC.

The chain carries TRBV28 and TRBJ1-2; a weak D match, TRBD1 (5 bases). Germline V gene lookup returns CDR1 MDHEN and CDR2 SYDVKM. The CDR3 has 14 residues. Trimming shortened V by 3 bases and J by 4 bases, and 12 bases separated the two germline ends. DNA of the CDR3: TGTGCCAGCAGTTTTGGGGGGTCCCTCTATGGCTACACCTTC. This gives the protein CASSFGGSLYGYTF.

A remark on this clone: Other DNA sequences in the same sample also yield this CDR3. The J gene is TRBJ1-1, the V gene TRBV18; 8 bases are shared with TRBD1. The CDR3 loop spans 14 amino acids. CDR1 is KGHSH, CDR2 LQKENI, per germline. The trim removed 6 bases at V and 5 bases at J, leaving 8 bases unmatched. CDR3 bases: TGTGCCAGCTCGCCCGACAGGGGAAGAACTGAAGCTTTCTTT. Translation gives CASSPDRGRTEAFF.

The chain is built from TRBV18 and TRBJ1-5, with 10 bases matching TRBD1. The ends lost 3 bases at V and 7 bases at J; junction bases unmatched: 9. Germline CDR1 and CDR2: KGHSH and LQKENI. CDR3 size: 16 residues. In DNA, the CDR3 is TGTGCCAGCTCACCCTATGGGACAGGGGACATCCAGCCCCAGCATTTT. Amino acids: CASSPYGTGDIQPQHF.

The chain carries TRBV15 and TRBJ2-5; 9 bases line up with TRBD1. The trim removed 4 bases at V and 5 bases at J, leaving 8 bases unmatched. Germline V gene lookup returns CDR1 LNHNV and CDR2 YYDKDF (reference sequence). CDR3 length: 15 amino acids. The CDR3 nucleotides read TGTGCCACCAGCACTAGACAGGGGGGAGTGGAGACCCAGTACTTC. Protein: CATSTRQGGVETQYF. Variable domain in full (rest from reference TRBV15 and TRBJ2-5): DAMVIQNPRYQVTQFGKPVTLSCSQTLNHNVMYWYQQKSSQAPKLLFHYYDKDFNNEADTPDNFQSRRPNTSFCFLDIRSPGLGDTAMYLCATSTRQGGVETQYFGPGTRLLVL.

The genes are TRBV18 and TRBJ1-5; the match to TRBD1 covers 9 bases. The J segment lost 11 bases and the V segment lost 3 bases, leaving 5 bases of the junction unmatched. Germline-derived CDR1 and CDR2 are KGHSH and LQKENI. This CDR3 has 13 residues. In DNA, the CDR3 is TGTGCCAGCTCACCTCGGGACAGGGACGCCCAGCATTTT. This translates into CASSPRDRDAQHF.

The chain combines TRBV28 with TRBJ1-4, with 9 bases aligning to TRBD1. The CDR3 is 15 amino acids. Trimming took 4 bases from V and 5 from J; bases not matched to a gene: 5. Per the germline V gene, CDR1 is MDHEN and CDR2 is SYDVKM. CDR3 DNA: TGTGCCAGCAGTTCTCCCGGGACAGGGAATGAAAAACTGTTTTTT. This codes for CASSSPGTGNEKLFF.

The J gene is TRBJ1-1, the V gene TRBV27; 7 bases line up with TRBD1. Trimming removed 5 bases from V and 6 bases from J; junction bases left unmatched: 12. The CDR3 spans 15 residues. Germline CDR1 is MNHEY and CDR2 is SMNVEV (reference sequence). The CDR3 reads CASSPTGFKTAEAFF. The CDR3 nucleotides are TGTGCCAGCAGTCCGACAGGGTTTAAAACCGCTGAAGCTTTCTTT.

The chain links TRBV27 to TRBJ2-7; D call uncertain. The germline V and J ends were trimmed by 6 bases and 6 bases, with 15 bases remaining between them. The length of the CDR3 is 13 residues. Germline-derived CDR1 and CDR2 are MNHEY and SMNVEV (reference sequence). Here the CDR3 DNA reads TGTGCCAGCAGCTCCCTCCGTTCCCTCGAGCAGTACTTC. Protein sequence: CASSSLRSLEQYF.